Listed here are 29 T cell receptor beta chains from one sample, sequenced in a study of molecular identifiers for immune sequencing clone quantification (dated by TCRdb to 2017 to 2018). Libraries were made using PCR. Sequenced on a NextSeq 500. TCRdb applied fastp at Q25 and MiXCR to the public reads, then kept only in-frame beta chains. CDR3 protein sequences are deduplicated, and each keeps its most common genes and DNA. Counted in this sample were just over 95,000 distinct CDR3 sequences; 24% of them appeared once. The top ten constitute 0.94% of the sample. The sequenced sample consisted of naive CD8+ T cells from blood, with Jurkat cell RNA spiked in. The cell subset or site label, as the study defines it: FACS-sorted CD8+CD4-CCR7+CD45RA+ naive T cells. These TCRs come from a human donor in good health. Some libraries in this study had Jurkat cell RNA spiked in.

The genes are TRBV20-1 and TRBJ1-6; a weak D match, TRBD1 (5 bases). Germline loops: CDR1 DFQATT, CDR2 SNEGSKA (reference sequence). V was clipped by 0 bases and J by 13 bases, with 25 bases between them. The CDR3 extends over 17 amino acids. The CDR3 DNA reads TGCAGTGCTAGAGATCTAGGATGGCGGGGCTCCTATAATCCCCTCCACTTT. Protein product: CSARDLGWRGSYNPLHF.

The sample holds many counts of this clonotype. The chain combines TRBV7-4 with TRBJ1-3, with TRBD1 matching over 9 bases. The CDR3 is 17 residues long. The V and J ends lost 5 bases and 4 bases, in that order; junction bases with no gene match: 12. The germline V gene encodes CDR1 SGHVT and CDR2 SQSDAQ. This CDR3 reads CASSPCRDRARGNTIYF. In DNA, the CDR3 is TGTGCCAGCAGCCCGTGCCGGGACAGGGCGCGAGGAAACACCATATATTTT.

This clonotype was observed a few times. A read error may be the cause here, since a much bigger clone is one base away. The chain employs TRBV20-1 and TRBJ2-3; D possibly corresponds to TRBD1 (6 bases). The germline gives CDR1 DFQATT, CDR2 SNEGSKA (reference sequence). The CDR3 extends over 15 amino acids. CDR3 loop: CSARDDRPRTATQYF. In DNA, the CDR3 is TGCAGTGCTAGAGATGACAGGCCTAGAACAGCTACGCAGTATTTT.

This clonotype has at least ten counts. The rearrangement joins TRBV6-6 to TRBJ2-7; perhaps TRBD1 as D (5 bases). In germline, CDR1 is MNHNY, CDR2 SVGAGI (reference sequence). The CDR3 sequence is 13 residues long. Trimming removed 7 bases at V and 2 bases at J, with 12 bases between. The CDR3 nucleotides are TGTGCCAGCATGGGGCCTCCCGCCTACGAGCAGTACTTC. Translation: CASMGPPAYEQYF.

The table lists this clonotype with a few counts. The chain couples TRBV6-2 or TRBV6-3 to TRBJ2-1; 9 positions match TRBD1. Germline loops: CDR1 MNHEY, CDR2 SVGEGT. The length of the CDR3 is 13 residues. V trimming: 7 bases; J trimming: 7 bases; junction bases outside the gene matches: 5. Written as DNA, the CDR3 is TGTGCCAGCAACCCGGACAGGGGTAATGAGCAGTTCTTC. Its protein product is CASNPDRGNEQFF.

The chain has TRBV7-6 and TRBJ2-2, with TRBD1 matching 8 bases. The trim removed 1 base at V and 5 bases at J, leaving 3 bases unmatched. This CDR3 is 15 amino acids long. The germline CDR1 and CDR2 sequences are SGHVS and FNYEAQ. The CDR3 loop is CASSLVRGQTGELFF. CDR3 coding DNA: TGTGCCAGCAGCTTAGTCAGGGGGCAAACCGGGGAGCTGTTTTTT.

This rearrangement joins TRBV29-1 to TRBJ1-1; D ambiguous. This CDR3 spans 13 amino acids. Per the germline V gene, CDR1 is SQVTM and CDR2 is ANQGSEA. The V end was cut by 6 bases, the J end by 1 base, with 12 bases between. This CDR3 reads CSVPMDGNTEAFF. CDR3 coding DNA: TGCAGCGTCCCTATGGACGGGAACACTGAAGCTTTCTTT.

About this clonotype itself: A read error may explain this, as a much larger clone is one base away. The rearrangement uses TRBV9 and TRBJ2-6; possibly TRBD1 for D (5 bases). The CDR3 covers 13 residues. Germline lookup yields CDR1 SGDLS and CDR2 YYNGEE. CDR3 bases: TGTGTCAGCAGCGTAGATCAGGGTGGCGTCCTGACTTTC. Translated, it gives CVSSVDQGGVLTF.

A word on this clonotype: One base away lies a much larger clone, so this may be a sequencing read error. Since the CDR3 does not end with the conserved phenylalanine or tryptophan, this likely comes from a read error. The rearrangement links TRBV5-3 to TRBJ1-1; 11 bases line up with TRBD1. TRBV5-3 is known as an ORF, though its function is uncertain. CDR3 length: 14 amino acids. The chain's CDR3 is CASSYGQGATRAFS. The CDR3 nucleotides are TGTGCCAGCAGCTATGGACAGGGGGCTACGAGAGCTTTCTCT.

Comment on this clonotype: This could be a read error, since a much larger clone is one nucleotide away. The chain has TRBV2 and TRBJ2-4, with D hard to call. Germline lookup yields CDR1 SNHLY and CDR2 FYNNEI. The CDR3 length is 14 residues. CDR3 in DNA: TGTGCCTGCAGTGAATATTTAACGAGGAATCCCTTGGACTTC. It codes for CACSEYLTRNPLDF.

This clonotype has at least ten counts. The rearrangement joins TRBV28 to TRBJ2-3; D is uncertain. The CDR3 extends over 15 amino acids. V was clipped by 5 bases and J by 1 base, with 13 bases between them. CDR1 and CDR2 from the germline V gene are MDHEN and SYDVKM. The CDR3 DNA follows: TGTGCCAGCAGTATCCTACAAGGCGGCACAGATACGCAGTATTTT. It yields the protein CASSILQGGTDTQYF.

The table lists this clonotype with many counts. This sequence joins TRBV4-3 and TRBJ2-1; 8 bases line up with TRBD2. The CDR3 is made up of 18 amino acids. The germline V gene has CDR1 LGHNA and CDR2 YSLEER. After removal of 0 bases from V and 4 bases from J, the junction contained 11 bases not matched to a gene. CDR3 sequence reads: CASSQDGPSGFGYNEQFF. In nucleotides, the CDR3 is TGCGCCAGCAGCCAAGATGGGCCTAGCGGGTTCGGGTACAATGAGCAGTTCTTC.

With respect to this clonotype: Possible read error: a much larger clone is one base away. The chain is built from TRBV29-1 and TRBJ1-2, with 8 bases matching TRBD1. Trimming at V came to 3 bases and at J to 12 bases, leaving 9 bases not matched to a gene. The CDR3 is made up of 12 amino acids. Looked up from germline, CDR1 is SQVTM and CDR2 is ANQGSEA. CDR3 sequence: CSVEDRVGGHTF. DNA for the CDR3: TGCAGCGTTGAGGACAGGGTAGGAGGCCACACCTTC.

The table lists this clonotype with a count of one. Since a much larger clone is just one base distant, this may be a read error. CDR3 loop: CASSLASGRAVYEQYF. CDR3 DNA sequence: TGTGCCAGCAGCTTAGCGTCGGGACGAGCAGTTTACGAGCAGTACTTC. This chain joins TRBV7-9 and TRBJ2-7; either TRBD1 or TRBD2 may fit D (5 bases each). Germline V gene sequence: CDR1 SEHNR, CDR2 FQNEAQ (reference sequence). Trimming pared 0 bases from V and 4 bases from J, leaving 16 bases between. This CDR3 has 16 amino acids.

With respect to this clonotype: A much more abundant neighbour one base away suggests this may be a read error. The conserved phenylalanine or tryptophan is not found at the CDR3 terminus, so this likely reflects a read error. The chain is built from TRBV12-3 or TRBV12-4 and TRBJ2-5, with D unclear. The CDR3 is made up of 14 amino acids. V was trimmed by 5 bases and J by 3 bases, leaving 13 bases between them. The CDR3 sequence: CASSTWTEEETQYL. In DNA form, the CDR3 reads TGTGCCAGCAGTACTTGGACCGAGGAAGAGACCCAGTACCTC.

Ten or more counts support this clonotype. The chain uses TRBV5-5 and TRBJ2-3; 8 positions agree with TRBD1. This CDR3 has 15 amino acids. The germline CDR1 and CDR2 sequences are SGHKS and YYEKEE (reference sequence). V shed 2 bases, J shed 1 base, and the junction held 3 bases outside the gene matches. The DNA for the CDR3 is TGTGCCAGCAGCTTACCGGGACAGGGCACAGATACGCAGTATTTT. It yields the protein CASSLPGQGTDTQYF.

This clonotype was counted between two and nine times. V is TRBV7-9 and J is TRBJ2-1; 8 bases fit TRBD1. Germline V gives CDR1 SEHNR, CDR2 FQNEAQ (reference sequence). V lost 5 bases and J lost 5; bases outside the gene matches: 8. The length of the CDR3 is 15 residues. This chain's CDR3 is CASSNWDRQNNEQFF. Here the CDR3 DNA reads TGTGCCAGCAGCAACTGGGACAGGCAAAACAATGAGCAGTTCTTC. Variable domain in full (rest from reference TRBV7-9 and TRBJ2-1): DTGVSQNPRHKITKRGQNVTFRCDPISEHNRLYWYRQTLGQGPEFLTYFQNEAQLEKSRLLSDRFSAERPKGSFSTLEIQRTEQGDSAMYLCASSNWDRQNNEQFFGPGTRLTVL.

This clonotype was detected many times. The J gene is TRBJ1-4, the V gene TRBV21-1; the table's D call of TRBD1 was not tested on the DNA. TRBV21-1 is tagged as a pseudogene. CDR3 size: 14 residues. The CDR3 loop reads CASSKGGGKEKLFF. The CDR3 nucleotides are TGTGCCAGCAGCAAGGGAGGGGGCAAAGAAAAACTGTTTTTT.

This clonotype appeared many times. The chain links TRBV12-3 or TRBV12-4 to TRBJ2-5, with D maybe TRBD1 (6 bases). The CDR3 extends over 14 amino acids. Trimming stripped 5 bases from V and 2 bases from J, with 12 bases between. The CDR3 DNA reads as TGTGCCAGCAGTCTGATCACAGGGCAAGAGACCCAGTACTTC. This gives the protein CASSLITGQETQYF.

This clonotype was picked up many times. DNA of the CDR3: TGTGCCAGCAGTCCTAATCCGGGACTAGCGGGAGCTGTCGGCACAGATACGCAGTATTTT. Translation: CASSPNPGLAGAVGTDTQYF. V gene TRBV3-1 combines with J gene TRBJ2-3; 14 nucleotides align to TRBD2. V lost 6 bases and J lost 1; bases outside the gene matches: 15. The CDR3 sequence is 20 residues long. Germline CDR1 and CDR2: LGHDT and YNNKEL (reference sequence).

On this clonotype itself: A read error is possible here, since a much larger clone lies one base away. The chain links TRBV6-2 or TRBV6-3 to TRBJ2-1; no firm D call. This CDR3 spans 15 amino acids. Germline V lookup: CDR1 MNHEY, CDR2 SVGEGT. The CDR3 nucleotides are TGTGCCAGCAGTTACTCGAACCAGGAGTACAATGAGCAGCTCTTC. Translating it yields CASSYSNQEYNEQLF.

The chain couples TRBV28 to TRBJ2-7; D possibly uses TRBD1 or TRBD2 (6 bases each). Germline V CDR1 and CDR2: MDHEN, SYDVKM. With 3 bases removed from V and 0 bases from J, the gap between germline ends came to 12 bases. The CDR3 extends over 15 amino acids. Written as DNA, the CDR3 is TGTGCCAGCAGTTTTAGGGGGGCCAGCTCCTACGAGCAGTACTTC. Translation gives CASSFRGASSYEQYF.

At least ten counts were recorded for this clonotype. CDR3 sequence (DNA): TGTGCCAGCAGTGAGACGACAGTTTTCAGCACAGATACGCAGTATTTT. Translating it yields CASSETTVFSTDTQYF. V and J are TRBV6-1 and TRBJ2-3, with a tentative D call TRBD1 (5 bases). The CDR3 is 16 amino acids. CDR1 and CDR2 from the germline V gene are MNHNS and SASEGT. The ends were cut back, 3 bases at V and 0 bases at J, with 13 bases in the middle.

In the case of this clonotype: A much larger clone sits a single nucleotide away, making a read error possible. The chain combines TRBV6-2 or TRBV6-3 with TRBJ1-1, with D possibly TRBD1 on 5 matching bases. The V gene's germline CDR1 is MNHEY and CDR2 SVGEGT. CDR3 length equals 13 residues. In DNA, the CDR3 is TGTGCCAGCAGTTCTTCAGGGATATATGAAGGTTTCTTT. Residues: CASSSSGIYEGFF.

Regarding this clonotype: A single base separates this from a much larger clone, so it may be a read error. The chain links TRBV12-3 or TRBV12-4 to TRBJ2-5; D possibly corresponds to TRBD1 (6 bases). V shed 8 bases and J shed 1 base, with 8 bases lying between them. The CDR3 is 12 amino acids. CDR3 sequence reads: CASAQGQETQYF. The CDR3 nucleotides read TGTGCCAGCGCACAGGGCCAAGAGACCCAGTACTTC.

V usage is TRBV2 and J usage is TRBJ2-7; D might be TRBD2 (7 bases). CDR1 and CDR2 (germline): SNHLY, FYNNEI. The CDR3 consists of 14 residues. The ends were cut back, 10 bases at V and 0 bases at J, with 16 bases in the middle. CDR3: CATREGGISYEQYF. The CDR3 coding sequence is TGTGCCACCAGGGAGGGGGGGATCTCCTACGAGCAGTACTTC.

This clonotype was observed a few times. J is TRBJ1-5 and V is TRBV7-9; 7 nucleotides line up with TRBD1. The ends lost 1 base at V and 6 bases at J; junction bases unmatched: 3. This CDR3 has 14 amino acids. Per germline, CDR1 SEHNR and CDR2 FQNEAQ (reference sequence). The CDR3 is CASSLEGGGQPQHF. The CDR3 region has the DNA TGTGCCAGCAGCTTAGAAGGGGGCGGTCAGCCCCAGCATTTT.

This clonotype was seen at least ten times. The rearrangement uses TRBV2 and TRBJ1-2, with TRBD1 matching over 8 bases. The CDR3 has 16 residues. CDR1 and CDR2 (germline): SNHLY, FYNNEI. The ends lost 4 bases at V and 3 bases at J; junction bases unmatched: 10. The CDR3 loop reads CASSAPYPDRDYGYTF. In nucleotides, the CDR3 is TGTGCCAGCAGTGCGCCGTACCCGGACAGGGACTATGGCTACACCTTC.

This clonotype came up a few times. The chain links TRBV20-1 to TRBJ2-1; 9 bases are shared with TRBD2. Trimming cost V 3 bases and J 4 bases; bases outside gene matches: 7. From germline, CDR1 is DFQATT and CDR2 SNEGSKA (reference sequence). The CDR3 spans 15 residues. CDR3 nucleotides: TGCAGTGCTAGCGACGGACTAGCGAAATACAATGAGCAGTTCTTC. This gives the protein CSASDGLAKYNEQFF.